This T cell receptor (beta chain) comes out of a study of OX40 agonist ivuxolimab in advanced cancers. Study summary: From 23 to 79 years was the age range, with a mean of around 56 years, and roughly 80% were male.

Points on this clone: Its target is unknown.

With autoimmune disease history or systemic immunosuppression, patients were excluded. CDR1 MGHDK and CDR2 SYGVNS come from the germline V gene. V lost 3 bases to trimming and J lost 4 bases; unmatched junction nucleotides: 3. The CDR3 loop spans 14 amino acids. Study-level results: Researchers report that CD8+ T cells had, on average, more expanded clones than CD4+.

Clones were read by immunoSEQ multiplex PCR, and TCRdb kept only the in-frame ones, dropping some. The sample holds about 20,000 clones, around three quarters seen once. The V gene is TRBV25-1, the J gene TRBJ1-5, with 7 bases that match TRBD1. Sequencing used CD4+ or CD8+ T cells sorted from blood, obtained in a trial of the OX40 agonist ivuxolimab. This clonotype was obtained from an adult with an advanced solid tumor such as melanoma, head and neck, liver or kidney cancer. DNA for the CDR3: TGTGCCAGCAGTGAGACAGGGTGGAATCAGCCCCAGCATTTT. This sequence encodes CASSETGWNQPQHF. Complete variable domain (other parts from reference TRBV25-1 and TRBJ1-5): EADIYQTPRYLVIGTGKKITLECSQTMGHDKMYWYQQDPGMELHLIHYSYGVNSTEKGDLSSESTVSRIRTEHFPLTLESARPSHTSQYLCASSETGWNQPQHFGDGTRLSIL.